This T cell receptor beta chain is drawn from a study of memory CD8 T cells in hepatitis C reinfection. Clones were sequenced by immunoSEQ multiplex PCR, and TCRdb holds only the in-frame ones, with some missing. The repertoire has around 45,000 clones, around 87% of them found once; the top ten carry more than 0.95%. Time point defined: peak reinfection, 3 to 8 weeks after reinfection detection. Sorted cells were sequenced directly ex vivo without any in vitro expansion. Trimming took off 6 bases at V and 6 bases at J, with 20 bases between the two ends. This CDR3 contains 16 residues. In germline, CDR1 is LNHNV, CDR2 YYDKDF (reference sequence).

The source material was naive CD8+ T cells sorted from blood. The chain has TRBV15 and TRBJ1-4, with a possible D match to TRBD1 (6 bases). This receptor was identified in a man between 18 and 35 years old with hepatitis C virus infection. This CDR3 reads CATRDTRDNSDEKLFF. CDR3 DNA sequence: TGTGCCACCAGGGACACTAGGGACAACTCCGATGAAAAACTGTTTTTT.